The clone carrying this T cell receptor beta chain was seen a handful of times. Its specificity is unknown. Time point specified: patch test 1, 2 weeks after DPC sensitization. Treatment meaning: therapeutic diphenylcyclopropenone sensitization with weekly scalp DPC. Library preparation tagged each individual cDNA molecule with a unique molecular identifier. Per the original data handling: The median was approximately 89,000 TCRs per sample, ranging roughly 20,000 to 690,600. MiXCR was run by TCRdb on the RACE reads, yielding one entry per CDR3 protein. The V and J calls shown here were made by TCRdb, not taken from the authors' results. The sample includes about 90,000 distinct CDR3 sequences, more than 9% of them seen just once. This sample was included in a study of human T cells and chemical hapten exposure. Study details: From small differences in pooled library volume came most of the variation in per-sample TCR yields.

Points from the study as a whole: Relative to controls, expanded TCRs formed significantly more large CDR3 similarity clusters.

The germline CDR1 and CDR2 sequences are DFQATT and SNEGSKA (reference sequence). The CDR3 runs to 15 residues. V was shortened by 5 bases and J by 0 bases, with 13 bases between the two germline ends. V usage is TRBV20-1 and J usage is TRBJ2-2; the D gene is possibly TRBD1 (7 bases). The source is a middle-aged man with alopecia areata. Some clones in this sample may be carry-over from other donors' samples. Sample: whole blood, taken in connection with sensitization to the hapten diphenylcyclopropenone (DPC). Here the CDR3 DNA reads TGCAGTGCTTCAGGAGGGACAGCGAACACCGGGGAGCTGTTTTTT. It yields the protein CSASGGTANTGELFF.